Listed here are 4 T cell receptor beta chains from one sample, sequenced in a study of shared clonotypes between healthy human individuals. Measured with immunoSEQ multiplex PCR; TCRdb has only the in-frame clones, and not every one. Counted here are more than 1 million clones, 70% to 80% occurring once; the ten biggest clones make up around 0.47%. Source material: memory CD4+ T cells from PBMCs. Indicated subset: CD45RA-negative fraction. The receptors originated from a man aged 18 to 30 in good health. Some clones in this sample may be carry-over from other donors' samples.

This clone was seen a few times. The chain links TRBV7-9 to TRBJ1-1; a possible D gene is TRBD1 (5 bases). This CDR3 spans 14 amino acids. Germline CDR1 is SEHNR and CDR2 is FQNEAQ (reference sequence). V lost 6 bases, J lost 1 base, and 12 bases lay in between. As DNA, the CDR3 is TGTGCCAGCAGGGGAACAGGAGCGAACACTGAAGCTTTCTTT. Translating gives CASRGTGANTEAFF.

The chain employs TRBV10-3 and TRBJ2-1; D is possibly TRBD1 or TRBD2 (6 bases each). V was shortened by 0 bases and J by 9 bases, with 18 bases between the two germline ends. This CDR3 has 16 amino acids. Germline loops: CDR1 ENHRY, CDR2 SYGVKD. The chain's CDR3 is CAISESGGAGGFEQFF. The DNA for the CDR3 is TGTGCCATCAGTGAGTCGGGGGGCGCCGGGGGCTTTGAGCAGTTCTTC.

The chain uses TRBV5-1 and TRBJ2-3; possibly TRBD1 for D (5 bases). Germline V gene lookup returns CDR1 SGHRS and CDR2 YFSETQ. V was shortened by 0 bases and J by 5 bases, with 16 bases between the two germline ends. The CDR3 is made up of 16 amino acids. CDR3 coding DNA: TGCGCCAGCAGCTTGGCGGTCAGGGAAGAACGAGATACGCAGTATTTT. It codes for CASSLAVREERDTQYF.

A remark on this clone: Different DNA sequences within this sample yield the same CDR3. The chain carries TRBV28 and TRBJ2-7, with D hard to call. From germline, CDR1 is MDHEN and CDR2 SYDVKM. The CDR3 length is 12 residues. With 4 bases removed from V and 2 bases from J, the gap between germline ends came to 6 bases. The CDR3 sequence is CASSSAAYEQYF. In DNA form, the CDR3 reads TGTGCCAGCAGTTCAGCCGCCTACGAGCAGTACTTC.